The 22 T cell receptor beta chains below come from one sample, sequenced in a study of blood T cell repertoires in COVID-19 (dated by TCRdb to 2020 to 2022). Library creation used the immunoSEQ multiplex PCR assay. TCRdb stores this immuneACCESS table with in-frame sequences only. Part of the clones is absent; in the studies checked, under half of the shortfall reflects unresolved V genes, and no reason is known for the rest. For this sample the table gives roughly 250,000 clones, of which 70% to 90% were detected only once. In total, the top ten clones hold 3.5% to 4.5% of the sample. Sequencing was performed on PBMCs or T cells enriched from blood (not recorded which). The receptors shown here come from a woman in her twenties or thirties who had recovered from COVID-19.

The chain links TRBV5-1 to TRBJ1-2; tentatively, D is TRBD1 (6 bases). V was shortened by 5 bases and J by 5 bases, with 19 bases between the two germline ends. Germline assignment: CDR1 SGHRS and CDR2 YFSETQ. This CDR3 has 15 residues. The CDR3 DNA is TGCGCCAGCAGACCCGGGGGGGCGCAGGGGTATGGCTACACCTTC. Translating gives CASRPGGAQGYGYTF.

The rearrangement uses TRBV28 and TRBJ2-1; 16 positions agree with TRBD2. From germline, CDR1 is MDHEN and CDR2 SYDVKM. There are 18 residues in the CDR3. Losses at the gene ends were 5 bases for V and 5 bases for J; bases not matched to a gene: 9. The CDR3 loop is CASSPTGTSGGDNNEQFF. The CDR3 coding sequence is TGTGCCAGCAGTCCCACCGGGACTAGCGGGGGGGACAACAATGAGCAGTTCTTC.

The CDR3 spells CASSLEGQGGTDTQYF. The CDR3 bases are TGTGCCAGCAGCTTAGAGGGTCAGGGGGGCACAGATACGCAGTATTTT. The rearrangement joins TRBV7-6 to TRBJ2-3; the match to TRBD1 covers 7 bases. Germline assignment: CDR1 SGHVS and CDR2 FNYEAQ. V lost 1 base to trimming and J lost 1 base; unmatched junction nucleotides: 5. There are 16 residues in the CDR3.

V and J are TRBV29-1 and TRBJ2-1; the match to TRBD2 covers 7 bases. With V trimmed by 3 bases and J by 6 bases, 5 bases remained unmatched. Germline-derived CDR1 and CDR2 are SQVTM and ANQGSEA. The CDR3 length is 13 residues. The CDR3, as DNA: TGCAGCGTTGATTCGGGACTAATCAATGAGCAGTTCTTC. It specifies CSVDSGLINEQFF.

The genes are TRBV19 and TRBJ1-1; D gene ambiguous. Germline CDR1 reads LNHDA; CDR2 reads SQIVND (reference sequence). V dropped 1 base and J dropped 6 bases, with 9 bases sitting between them. The CDR3 has 13 amino acids. The DNA of the CDR3 is TGTGCCAGTAGTATAGCACAGAGCTCTGAAGCTTTCTTT. This gives the protein CASSIAQSSEAFF.

The chain employs TRBV6-5 and TRBJ2-1, with 12 bases identical to TRBD2. CDR1 is MNHEY, CDR2 SVGAGI, per germline. The CDR3 is 15 residues long. V shed 7 bases and J 8 bases; nucleotides not matched to a gene: 9. The CDR3: CASTRLAGEGDEQFF. The CDR3 bases are TGTGCCAGCACTCGACTAGCGGGAGAAGGTGATGAGCAGTTCTTC.

A few counts support this clone. The gene calls are TRBV11-3 and TRBJ2-1; TRBD2 agrees at 12 bases. Germline lookup yields CDR1 SGHNT and CDR2 YENEEA. The CDR3 extends over 15 amino acids. Germline trimming cut 1 base from V and 10 bases from J; bases unmatched to any gene: 5. The CDR3: CASSLGGGTSGEQFF. The CDR3 DNA reads as TGTGCCAGCAGCTTAGGGGGCGGGACTAGCGGGGAGCAGTTCTTC.

The J gene is TRBJ2-3, the V gene TRBV18; 11 nucleotides align to TRBD2. Losses at the gene ends were 6 bases for V and 3 bases for J; bases not matched to a gene: 8. From germline, CDR1 is KGHSH and CDR2 LQKENI. This CDR3 contains 16 residues. This chain's CDR3 is CASSPPGLAVTDTQYF. The CDR3 DNA sequence: TGTGCCAGCTCCCCTCCGGGACTAGCGGTTACAGATACGCAGTATTTT.

V is TRBV19 and J is TRBJ1-3; D is ambiguous. Trimming removed 9 bases from V and 0 bases from J, with 15 bases in between. Germline V CDR1 and CDR2: LNHDA, SQIVND (reference sequence). The CDR3 consists of 15 residues. The CDR3 loop reads CASETGSRSGNTIYF. In DNA, the CDR3 is TGTGCCAGCGAGACCGGGTCCCGCTCTGGAAACACCATATATTTT.

The sample holds one count of this clone. CDR3 coding DNA: TGTGCCAGCAGCAAAGGGCGCCAGGCGGGTTCACCCCTCCACTTT. Protein product: CASSKGRQAGSPLHF. The chain has TRBV21-1 and TRBJ1-6. TRBV21-1 is assigned pseudogene status. CDR3 size: 15 residues.

CDR3 amino acids: CSVVPGVASYEQYF. The CDR3 region has the DNA TGCAGCGTTGTGCCAGGGGTAGCCTCCTACGAGCAGTACTTC. J is TRBJ2-7 and V is TRBV29-1, with a weak D call TRBD1 (6 bases). Germline lookup yields CDR1 SQVTM and CDR2 ANQGSEA. The CDR3 is 14 amino acids. V was cut by 4 bases and J by 0 bases, with 13 bases left in between.

This chain joins TRBV7-8 and TRBJ1-1; 7 nucleotides align to TRBD1. V lost 3 bases, J lost 1 base, and 8 bases stayed unmatched. This CDR3 spans 16 amino acids. Looked up from germline, CDR1 is SGHVS and CDR2 is FQNEAQ. CDR3: CASSLASTGWNTEAFF. The CDR3 DNA reads as TGTGCCAGCAGCTTGGCCTCGACAGGGTGGAACACTGAAGCTTTCTTT.

The chain carries TRBV2 and TRBJ2-1; D might be TRBD2 (6 bases). V gave up 6 bases and J gave up 4 bases, with 16 bases separating them. Looked up from germline, CDR1 is SNHLY and CDR2 is FYNNEI. The CDR3 has 15 residues. Written as DNA, the CDR3 is TGTGCCAGCAGGAAACTAGCTAACCTATACAATGAGCAGTTCTTC. Its translation is CASRKLANLYNEQFF.

The chain uses TRBV4-1 and TRBJ1-2; D remains ambiguous. The germline V and J ends were trimmed by 2 bases and 3 bases, with 7 bases remaining between them. Per the germline V gene, CDR1 is MGHRA and CDR2 is YSYEKL. The CDR3 is made up of 13 amino acids. The CDR3 bases are TGCGCCAGCAGCCAATCATCGGACTATGGCTACACCTTC. Protein product: CASSQSSDYGYTF.

The V gene is TRBV6-5, the J gene TRBJ1-3, with 7 nucleotides matching TRBD1. The CDR3 extends over 15 amino acids. Germline CDR1 and CDR2: MNHEY and SVGAGI. The V and J ends lost 2 bases and 1 base, in that order; junction bases with no gene match: 2. This chain's CDR3 is CASSYTGESGNTIYF. As DNA, the CDR3 is TGTGCCAGCAGTTACACAGGGGAATCTGGAAACACCATATATTTT.

This clone was observed a few times. The chain joins TRBV7-8 to TRBJ2-7; D is perhaps TRBD1 (6 bases). Trimming took off 0 bases at V and 3 bases at J, with 6 bases between the two ends. This CDR3 comprises 13 residues. Per germline, CDR1 SGHVS and CDR2 FQNEAQ. The chain's CDR3 is CASSLARGYEQYF. The CDR3, as DNA: TGTGCCAGCAGCTTAGCCAGGGGCTACGAGCAGTACTTC. The entire variable domain, with the rest obtained from reference TRBV7-8 and TRBJ2-7, is as follows: GAGVSQSPRYKVAKRGQDVALRCDPISGHVSLFWYQQALGQGPEFLTYFQNEAQLDKSGLPSDRFFAERPEGSVSTLKIQRTQQEDSAVYLCASSLARGYEQYFGPGTRLTVT.

This clone has only one observation. The chain employs TRBV2 and TRBJ1-2; D gene unclear. With 4 bases removed from V and 3 bases from J, the gap between germline ends came to 9 bases. The germline CDR1 and CDR2 sequences are SNHLY and FYNNEI. The length of the CDR3 is 13 residues. CDR3 loop: CASSVEGDYGYTF. CDR3 in DNA: TGTGCCAGCAGTGTGGAGGGTGACTATGGCTACACCTTC. Variable domain in full (rest from reference TRBV2 and TRBJ1-2): EPEVTQTPSHQVTQMGQEVILRCVPISNHLYFYWYRQILGQKVEFLVSFYNNEISEKSEIFDDQFSVERPDGSNFTLKIRSTKLEDSAMYFCASSVEGDYGYTFGSGTRLTVV.

The CDR3 DNA is TGTGCCAGCAGCTTGCTGGTGTGGGACAGAGAGTACGAGCAGTACTTC. It specifies CASSLLVWDREYEQYF. V gene TRBV5-6 combines with J gene TRBJ2-7, with TRBD1 identical over 7 bases. This CDR3 comprises 16 residues. Germline lookup yields CDR1 SGHDT and CDR2 YYEEEE. V lost 1 base and J lost 4; bases outside the gene matches: 11.

The chain couples TRBV12-3 or TRBV12-4 to TRBJ2-7; weak D call: TRBD2 (6 bases). This CDR3 contains 13 residues. Trimming left V 5 bases short and J 5 bases short, with 13 bases between. The CDR3 DNA reads TGTGCCAGCAGTCCCCTGACTAGTGACGAGCAGTACTTC. This sequence encodes CASSPLTSDEQYF.

J is TRBJ1-5 and V is TRBV21-1; the DNA was not used to check the table's D call, TRBD1. TRBV21-1 is a listed pseudogene. The CDR3 length is 19 residues. CDR3 protein: CASSKGGQGDPYSNQPQHF. In DNA form, the CDR3 reads TGTGCCAGCAGCAAAGGCGGGCAGGGGGATCCTTATAGCAATCAGCCCCAGCATTTT.

This clone has a handful of counts. The V call is TRBV4-1, the J call TRBJ2-7; maybe TRBD2 (6 bases). The CDR3 covers 15 residues. Germline V lookup: CDR1 MGHRA, CDR2 YSYEKL. V was clipped by 3 bases and J by 7 bases, with 19 bases between them. The CDR3 reads CASSHGILTRGEQYF. In nucleotides, the CDR3 is TGCGCCAGCAGCCATGGAATACTGACTAGAGGGGAGCAGTACTTC.

V usage is TRBV12-3 or TRBV12-4 and J usage is TRBJ1-1; D is undetermined. V gave up 7 bases and J gave up 7 bases, with 13 bases separating them. The CDR3 covers 12 residues. In DNA form, the CDR3 reads TGTGCCAGCACTCTTGGTCGCGGTGAAGCTTTCTTT. Translation: CASTLGRGEAFF.